This T cell receptor beta chain was documented in a study of T cells after yellow fever vaccination. Study-wide points: Only a minor proportion of clonotypes was detected across both CD4 and CD8 compartments. Peaking faster, on day 5 versus 15, the secondary response was nonetheless weaker.

As to this clonotype: Its antigen remains unknown. At one boundary the junction diverges from the germline segment, which might be a read error.

The CDR3 runs 13 residues. Germline CDR1 and CDR2: MNHEY and SMNVEV (reference sequence). TCRdb re-called the 5' RACE reads through MiXCR, storing one row per CDR3 protein. The data show 300,000 to 400,000 distinct CDR3 sequences, about 6.2% seen once. The sample consisted of PBMCs, taken 5 days after the yellow fever booster vaccination. The V call is TRBV27, the J call TRBJ2-5; no clear D. This receptor was identified in a man under 40 who received the YFV17D yellow fever vaccine. Here the CDR3 DNA reads TGTCCCAGCAGTTTATCGTTACAAGAGACCCAGTACTTC. It is translated as CPSSLSLQETQYF.